Below, 8 T cell receptor beta chains from the same sample are listed, as sequenced in a study of early T cells in non-severe SARS-CoV-2 infection. Using its own MiXCR run on the 5' RACE reads, TCRdb lists one record per CDR3 protein. The profile covers more than 75,000 distinct CDR3 sequences, with about 14% appearing a single time and under 8% taken by the ten largest. The material sequenced was whole blood. The receptors were gathered from an adult who was a healthcare worker with PCR-confirmed SARS-CoV-2 infection or an uninfected control (not recorded which).

This clonotype was observed a few times. This chain links TRBV6-2 or TRBV6-3 with TRBJ2-1; TRBD2 matches 9 bases. Germline V gene data show CDR1 as MNHEY and CDR2 as SVGEGT. Trimming cost V 8 bases and J 5 bases; bases outside gene matches: 7. The CDR3 extends over 14 amino acids. The CDR3 DNA follows: TGTGCCAGCTCGAGAGCGGGGGGAAACAATGAGCAGTTCTTC. It yields the protein CASSRAGGNNEQFF.

The DNA of the CDR3 is TGTGCCAGCAGTTCCCAGCGGATCCAAGAGACCCAGTACTTC. Translated: CASSSQRIQETQYF. This chain joins TRBV28 and TRBJ2-5; D is possibly TRBD2 (5 bases). CDR3 length: 14 amino acids. CDR1 and CDR2 from the germline V gene are MDHEN and SYDVKM. Trimming stripped 4 bases from V and 1 base from J, with 10 bases between.

This clonotype was detected a few times. The chain joins TRBV20-1 to TRBJ2-7, with D unclear. Germline V gives CDR1 DFQATT, CDR2 SNEGSKA (reference sequence). The CDR3 totals 11 residues. The germline V and J ends were trimmed by 1 base and 6 bases, with 7 bases remaining between them. In nucleotides, the CDR3 is TGCAGTGCTAGAGGTGCTTCCGAGCAGTACTTC. It specifies CSARGASEQYF.

This rearrangement joins TRBV5-4 to TRBJ1-1; a possible D gene is TRBD1 (6 bases). The V end lost 0 bases, the J end lost 2 bases, and 11 bases lay between the germline ends. Germline V gives CDR1 SGHNT, CDR2 YYREEE (reference sequence). The CDR3 spans 15 residues. CDR3 DNA sequence: TGTGCCAGCAGCTTGGGAGGGGGAACTAACACTGAAGCTTTCTTT. It translates to CASSLGGGTNTEAFF.

Note on this clonotype: The junction and the germline gene differ at one end; a read error may be behind it. The rearrangement uses TRBV28 and TRBJ2-7, with D possibly matching TRBD1 (6 bases). The CDR3 spans 14 residues. The germline CDR1 and CDR2 sequences are MDHEN and SYDVKM. The CDR3 sequence is CASSMVDSSYEQCF. CDR3 nucleotides: TGTGCCAGCAGTATGGTGGACAGCTCCTACGAGCAGTGCTTC.

This clonotype has more than one count but fewer than ten. This chain links TRBV3-1 with TRBJ2-3; a possible D gene is TRBD1 (5 bases). V was clipped by 1 base and J by 2 bases, with 10 bases between them. Germline CDR1 and CDR2: LGHDT and YNNKEL (reference sequence). The CDR3 sequence is 15 residues long. Here the CDR3 DNA reads TGTGCCAGCAGCCAAGGACTCAGGGTCACAGATACGCAGTATTTT. This gives the protein CASSQGLRVTDTQYF.

Only a few counts were recorded for this clonotype. The J gene is TRBJ2-3, the V gene TRBV11-2; D might be TRBD2 (5 bases). This CDR3 contains 15 residues. Germline CDR1 is SGHAT and CDR2 is FQNNGV. Trimming stripped 5 bases from V and 2 bases from J, with 14 bases between. This CDR3 reads CASSPTGIHTDTQYF. The CDR3 DNA is TGTGCCAGCAGCCCCACGGGGATACACACAGATACGCAGTATTTT.

This clonotype was detected a few times. This chain joins TRBV20-1 and TRBJ2-3; D remains unclear. Trimming cost V 4 bases and J 11 bases, with 25 bases left between them. Looked up from germline, CDR1 is DFQATT and CDR2 is SNEGSKA (reference sequence). The CDR3 covers 15 residues. This chain's CDR3 is CSAKGPTDRPEVQYF. DNA of the CDR3: TGCAGTGCTAAGGGCCCCACTGACCGACCGGAAGTGCAGTATTTT.